Sequencing of this T cell receptor beta chain was carried out in a study of coeliac disease. Whole-study findings and limits: Intraepithelial and lamina propria fractions were not highly pure, so cross-contamination was possible.

On this clone itself: Its specificity is not known.

After removal of 2 bases from V and 5 bases from J, the junction contained 1 base not matched to a gene. CDR1 is SGHRS and CDR2 is YFSETQ in the germline V gene. There are 14 residues in the CDR3. Sequencing used immunoSEQ multiplex PCR; TCRdb keeps in-frame clones, though not all of them. Altogether about 6,500 clones are present, approximately 59% being singletons, with the ten largest covering about 20%. V is TRBV5-1 and J is TRBJ2-5; TRBD2 matches at 12 bases. The receptor's source is a man aged 60 to 75 with celiac disease on a gluten-free diet. The sample comprised lymphocytes from the gut lamina propria. The CDR3: CASSFGTSGETQYF. The CDR3 DNA is TGCGCCAGCAGCTTTGGGACTAGCGGGGAGACCCAGTACTTC.